Sequencing of this TCR beta chain was carried out in a study of spatial heterogeneity in lung cancer. Specified time point: sample taken at primary tumor resection. Carried by each TCR cDNA molecule was a unique molecular identifier. TCRdb called the 5' RACE reads again in MiXCR, with one record for every CDR3 protein. This table has fewer than 15,000 distinct CDR3 sequences, around 3.2% appearing once. This clonotype was observed many times. Its specificity is unknown. General observations from the study: The study found that expanded intratumoral alpha and beta TCR counts tracked tumor mutation counts.

The receptor's source is a male donor with early-stage non-small cell lung cancer. The sample was lung tumor tissue, taken at surgery.

CDR3: CATSDRVFGGYTF. The CDR3 DNA is TGTGCCACCAGTGATCGGGTTTTTGGAGGCTACACCTTC. This chain uses TRBV24-1 with TRBJ1-2; no definite D call. Germline lookup yields CDR1 KGHDR and CDR2 SFDVKD. There are 13 residues in the CDR3. V shed 3 bases and J shed 8 bases, with 12 bases lying between them.